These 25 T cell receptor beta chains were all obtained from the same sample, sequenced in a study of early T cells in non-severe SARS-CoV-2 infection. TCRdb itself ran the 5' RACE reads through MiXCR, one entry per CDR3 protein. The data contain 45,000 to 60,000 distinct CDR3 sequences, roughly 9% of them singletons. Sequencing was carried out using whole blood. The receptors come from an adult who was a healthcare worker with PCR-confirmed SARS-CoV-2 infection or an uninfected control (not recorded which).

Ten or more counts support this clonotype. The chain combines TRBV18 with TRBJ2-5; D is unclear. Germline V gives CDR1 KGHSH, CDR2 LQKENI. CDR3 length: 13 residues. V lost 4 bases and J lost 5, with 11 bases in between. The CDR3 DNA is TGTGCCAGCTCACGCGAGGTGGCGGAGACCCAGTACTTC. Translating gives CASSREVAETQYF.

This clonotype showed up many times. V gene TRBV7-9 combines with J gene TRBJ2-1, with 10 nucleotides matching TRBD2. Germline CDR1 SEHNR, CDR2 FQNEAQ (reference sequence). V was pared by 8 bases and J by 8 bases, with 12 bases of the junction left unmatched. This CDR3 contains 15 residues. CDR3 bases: TGTGCCAGCGGGACCAAGCGGGGGGGCCTCTATGAGCAGTTCTTC. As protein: CASGTKRGGLYEQFF. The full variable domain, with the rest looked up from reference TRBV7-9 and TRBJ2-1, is DTGVSQNPRHKITKRGQNVTFRCDPISEHNRLYWYRQTLGQGPEFLTYFQNEAQLEKSRLLSDRFSAERPKGSFSTLEIQRTEQGDSAMYLCASGTKRGGLYEQFFGPGTRLTVL.

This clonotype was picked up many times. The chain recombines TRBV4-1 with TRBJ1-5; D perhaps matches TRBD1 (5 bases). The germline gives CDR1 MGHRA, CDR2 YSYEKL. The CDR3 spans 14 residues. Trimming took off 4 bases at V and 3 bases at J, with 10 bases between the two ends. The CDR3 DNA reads TGCGCCAGCAGCCGGGGACCATACAATCAGCCCCAGCATTTT. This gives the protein CASSRGPYNQPQHF.

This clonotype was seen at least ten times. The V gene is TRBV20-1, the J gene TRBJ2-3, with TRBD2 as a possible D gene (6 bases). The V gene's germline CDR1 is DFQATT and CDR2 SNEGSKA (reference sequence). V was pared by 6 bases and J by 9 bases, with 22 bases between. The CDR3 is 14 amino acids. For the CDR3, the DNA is TGCAGTGCAATCACCGGGACTTCCTCCGTCACGCAGTATTTT. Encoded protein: CSAITGTSSVTQYF.

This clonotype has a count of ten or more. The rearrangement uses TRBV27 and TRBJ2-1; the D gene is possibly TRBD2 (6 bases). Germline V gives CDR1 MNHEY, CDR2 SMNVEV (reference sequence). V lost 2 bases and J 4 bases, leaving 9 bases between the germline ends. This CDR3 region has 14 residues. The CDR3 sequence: CASSLGTQYNEQFF. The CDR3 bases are TGTGCCAGCAGTTTAGGGACTCAATACAATGAGCAGTTCTTC.

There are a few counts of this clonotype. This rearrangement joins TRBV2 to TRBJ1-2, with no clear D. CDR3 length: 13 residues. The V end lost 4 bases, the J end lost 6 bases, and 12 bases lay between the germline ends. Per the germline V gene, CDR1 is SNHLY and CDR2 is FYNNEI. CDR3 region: CASSVKGGNGYTF. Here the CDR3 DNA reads TGTGCCAGCAGTGTAAAGGGTGGCAATGGCTACACCTTC.

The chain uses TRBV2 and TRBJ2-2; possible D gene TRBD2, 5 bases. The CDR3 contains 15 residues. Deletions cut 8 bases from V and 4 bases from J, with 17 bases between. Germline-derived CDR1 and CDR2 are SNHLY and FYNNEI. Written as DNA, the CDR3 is TGTGCCAGCCTCGAGGAGGCGTCGGGCACCGGGGAGCTGTTTTTT. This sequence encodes CASLEEASGTGELFF.

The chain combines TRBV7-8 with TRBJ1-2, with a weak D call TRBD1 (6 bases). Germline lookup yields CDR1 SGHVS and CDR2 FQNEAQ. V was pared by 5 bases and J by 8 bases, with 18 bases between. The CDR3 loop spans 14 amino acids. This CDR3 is CASSDQGIARGYTF. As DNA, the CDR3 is TGTGCCAGCAGCGACCAGGGGATAGCGCGCGGCTACACCTTC.

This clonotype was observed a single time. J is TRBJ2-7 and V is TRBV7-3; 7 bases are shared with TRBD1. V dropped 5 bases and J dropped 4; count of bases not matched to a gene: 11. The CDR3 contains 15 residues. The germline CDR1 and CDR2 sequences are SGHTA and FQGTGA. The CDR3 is CASSQGPGQYYEQYF. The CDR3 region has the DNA TGTGCCAGCAGCCAGGGACCGGGACAGTATTACGAGCAGTACTTC.

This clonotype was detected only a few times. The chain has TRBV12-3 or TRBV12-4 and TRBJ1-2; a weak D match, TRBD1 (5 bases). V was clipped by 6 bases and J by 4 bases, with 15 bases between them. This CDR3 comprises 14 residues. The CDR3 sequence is CASRSPGGSYGYTF. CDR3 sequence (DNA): TGTGCCAGCAGATCTCCGGGGGGGAGCTATGGCTACACCTTC.

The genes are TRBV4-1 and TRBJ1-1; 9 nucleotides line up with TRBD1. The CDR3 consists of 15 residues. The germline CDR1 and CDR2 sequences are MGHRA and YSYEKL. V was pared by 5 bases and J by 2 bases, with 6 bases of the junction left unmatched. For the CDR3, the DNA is TGCGCCAGCAGCTTCGAGGGACAGGGAAACACTGAAGCTTTCTTT. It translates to CASSFEGQGNTEAFF.

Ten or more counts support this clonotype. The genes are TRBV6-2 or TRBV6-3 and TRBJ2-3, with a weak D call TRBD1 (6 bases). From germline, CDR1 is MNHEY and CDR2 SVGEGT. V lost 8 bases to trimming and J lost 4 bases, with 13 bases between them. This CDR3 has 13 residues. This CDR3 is CASLERGSDTQYF. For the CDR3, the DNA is TGTGCCAGCCTCGAGAGGGGGTCAGATACGCAGTATTTT.

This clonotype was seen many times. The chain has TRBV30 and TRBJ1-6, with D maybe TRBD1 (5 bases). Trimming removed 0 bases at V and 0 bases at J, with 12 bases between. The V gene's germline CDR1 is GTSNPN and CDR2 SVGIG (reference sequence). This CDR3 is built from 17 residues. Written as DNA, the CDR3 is TGTGCCTGGAGTGTAAGGACACTGAGCTCCTATAATTCACCCCTCCACTTT. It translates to CAWSVRTLSSYNSPLHF.

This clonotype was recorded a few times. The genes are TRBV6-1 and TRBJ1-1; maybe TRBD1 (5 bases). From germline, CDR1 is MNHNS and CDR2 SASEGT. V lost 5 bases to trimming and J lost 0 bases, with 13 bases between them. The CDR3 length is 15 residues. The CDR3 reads CASSPEGLMNTEAFF. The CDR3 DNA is TGTGCCAGCAGTCCCGAGGGACTGATGAACACTGAAGCTTTCTTT.

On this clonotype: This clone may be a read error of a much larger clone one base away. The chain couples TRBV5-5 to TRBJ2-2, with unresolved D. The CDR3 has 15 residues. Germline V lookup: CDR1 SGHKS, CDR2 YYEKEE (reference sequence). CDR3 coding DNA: TGTGTCAGCAACGTAGGCAGCCCTGTGTTGGGGGAGCTGTTTTTT. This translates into CVSNVGSPVLGELFF.

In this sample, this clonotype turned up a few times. The CDR3, as DNA: TGTGCCAGCAGCCCCGACAGGGATTCACCCCTCCACTTT. Its translation: CASSPDRDSPLHF. The rearrangement links TRBV7-3 to TRBJ1-6, with TRBD1 matching 7 bases. Trimming took 5 bases from V and 8 from J; bases not matched to a gene: 3. Germline CDR1 and CDR2: SGHTA and FQGTGA. The CDR3 totals 13 residues.

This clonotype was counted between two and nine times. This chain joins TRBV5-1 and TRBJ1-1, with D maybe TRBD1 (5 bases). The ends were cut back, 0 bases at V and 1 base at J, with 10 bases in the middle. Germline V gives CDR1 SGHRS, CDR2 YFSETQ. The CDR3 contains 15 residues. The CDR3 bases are TGCGCCAGCAGCTTGGCCTCAGGGCCGAACACTGAAGCTTTCTTT. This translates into CASSLASGPNTEAFF.

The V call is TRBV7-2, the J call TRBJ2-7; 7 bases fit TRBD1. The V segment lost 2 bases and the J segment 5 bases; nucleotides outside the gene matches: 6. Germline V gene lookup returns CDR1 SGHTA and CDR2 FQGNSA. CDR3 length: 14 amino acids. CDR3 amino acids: CASSLNRGGHEQYF. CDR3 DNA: TGTGCCAGCAGCTTAAACAGGGGCGGACACGAGCAGTACTTC.

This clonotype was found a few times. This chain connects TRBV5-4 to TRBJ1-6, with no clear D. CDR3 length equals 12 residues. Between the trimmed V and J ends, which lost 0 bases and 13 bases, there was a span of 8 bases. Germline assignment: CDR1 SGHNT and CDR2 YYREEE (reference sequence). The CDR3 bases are TGTGCCAGCAGCTTGGACACCTCTCCCCTCCACTTT. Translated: CASSLDTSPLHF.

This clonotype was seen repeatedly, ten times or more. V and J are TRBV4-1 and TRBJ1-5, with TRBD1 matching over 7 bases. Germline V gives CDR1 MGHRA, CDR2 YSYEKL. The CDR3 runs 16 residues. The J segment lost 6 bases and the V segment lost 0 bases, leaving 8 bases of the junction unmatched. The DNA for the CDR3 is TGCGCCAGCAGCCAAGATAACAGGGGTCAATTTCAGCCCCAGCATTTT. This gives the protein CASSQDNRGQFQPQHF.

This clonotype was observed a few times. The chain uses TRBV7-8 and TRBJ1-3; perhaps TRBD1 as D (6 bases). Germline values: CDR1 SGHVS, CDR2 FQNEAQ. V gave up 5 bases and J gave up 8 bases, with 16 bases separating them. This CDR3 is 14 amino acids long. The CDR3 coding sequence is TGTGCCAGCAGCAGACAGGAGGCTAGGGACACCATATATTTT. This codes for CASSRQEARDTIYF.

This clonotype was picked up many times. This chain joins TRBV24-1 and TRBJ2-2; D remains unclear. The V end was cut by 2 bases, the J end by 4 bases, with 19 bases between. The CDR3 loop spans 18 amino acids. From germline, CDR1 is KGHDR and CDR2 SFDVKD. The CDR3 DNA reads TGTGCCACCAGTGATTCCACCCTGAGGCCCTCGGGCACCGGGGAGCTGTTTTTT. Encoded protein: CATSDSTLRPSGTGELFF.

CDR3 nucleotides: TGTGCCAGCAGTTTTGGTCGTGAATATGGCTACACCTTC. It encodes CASSFGREYGYTF. V usage is TRBV3-1 and J usage is TRBJ1-2; D uncertain. This CDR3 contains 13 residues. V lost 6 bases and J 5 bases, leaving 13 bases between the germline ends. CDR1 LGHDT and CDR2 YNNKEL come from the germline V gene (reference sequence).

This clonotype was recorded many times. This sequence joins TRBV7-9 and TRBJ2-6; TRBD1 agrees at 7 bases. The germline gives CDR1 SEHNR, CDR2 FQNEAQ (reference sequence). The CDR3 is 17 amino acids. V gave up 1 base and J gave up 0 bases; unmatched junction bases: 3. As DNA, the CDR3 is TGTGCCAGCAGCTTAGAGGGACAGTTCTCTGGGGCCAACGTCCTGACTTTC. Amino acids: CASSLEGQFSGANVLTF.

The CDR3 nucleotides are TGTGCCACCCTGGGGGGAAGCGCCTCCTACAATGAGCAGTTCTTC. It is translated as CATLGGSASYNEQFF. The genes are TRBV28 and TRBJ2-1; D perhaps matches TRBD2 (6 bases). Per the germline V gene, CDR1 is MDHEN and CDR2 is SYDVKM. The CDR3 spans 15 residues. V was trimmed by 10 bases and J by 0 bases, leaving 16 bases between them.